This note documents a single T cell receptor beta chain sequence. The clone's antigen remains unknown. Base qualities are not at hand, and no much larger clone is one base apart. The TCR beta CDR3 regions were amplified from RNA transcripts. A first-round RT-PCR of the TCR CDR3 used the HTBI primer set with the Qiagen OneStep RT-PCR kit. A second multiplex PCR round built the libraries, followed by size selection and purification. Libraries were sequenced paired-end with 100 bp reads on an Illumina HiSeq2000. On the study's bioinformatics: SOAPnuke was used to process the raw data, removing reads that contained adapters or uncalled bases, had a mean Phred below 15, or lacked an exact match to the constant primer or identifier. High-quality paired reads were merged with COPE v1.2.5, and unique nucleotide sequences were defined as clonotypes. Clonotypes were aligned to IMGT TRBV, TRBD and TRBJ reference segments using MiTCR v1.1. Analysis was restricted to V-J combinations with a frequency above 0.0001, which covered 98% to 99.2% of repertoires. A TCS score was defined as the ratio of F50 (clonal expansion) to E x V (chaos), with BLOSUM62-based TCRdist applied between CDR3 peptides within each V-J. Welch's t-statistics and random forest reduced 500 to 550 V-J features to 13, which were used in a naive Bayes classifier (R e1071). The similarity between thyroid and blood repertoires was quantified using the Morisita-Horn index. TCRdb handled the public reads itself, with Q25 trimming in fastp and clone calling in MiXCR, and kept productive beta chains. Entries that share a CDR3 protein sequence are merged under the most common genes and DNA. TCRdb's processing, not the study's, gives the V and J calls here. Recorded for this sample are 800,000 or so distinct CDR3 sequences; 35% to 45% of them occurred a single time. 8.9% of the sample lies in the top ten.

Looking up the germline V gene yields CDR1 SGHRS and CDR2 YFSETQ. Relative to germline, V is 0 bases shorter and J is 5 bases shorter, with 11 bases between their ends. The CDR3, from cysteine to phenylalanine, totals 14 residues. Only the CDR3 portion is preserved as DNA: 42 bases, with reading frame beginning at the first base. The data belong to a study of T cells in Graves' hyperthyroidism and ophthalmopathy (dated by TCRdb to between 2018 and 2021). A note on the overall study: Peripheral blood was collected at initial diagnosis, before any treatment. In addition, the study compared T-cell repertoires in thyroid tissue and in blood from five to seven Graves' hyperthyroidism patients. The paper describes TCR Vbeta CDR3 sequencing of 135 peripheral blood samples, made up of 43 ophthalmopathy patients, some 80 hyperthyroidism patients and 17 progressor patients. After blood sampling, hyperthyroidism patients were treated with methimazole at a starting dose of 30 mg daily, and ophthalmopathy patients were treated with high-dose intravenous methylprednisolone. A discovery cohort of roughly 96 patients, 43 with Graves' ophthalmopathy and fewer than 65 with stable Graves' hyperthyroidism, was used to find distinguishing TCR V-J signatures. The roughly 100 discovery patients were randomly split 7:3 into training and test sets. Whether ophthalmopathy could be predicted prospectively was tested in an independent validation cohort made up of under 20 hyperthyroidism patients plus 17 patients who later progressed to ophthalmopathy.

General study outcomes and caveats: No statistical method was used to fix the sample size in advance, and group allocation was not hidden from the investigators. A model built on a 13 V-J signature distinguished ophthalmopathy from stable hyperthyroidism, reaching roughly 88% sensitivity and under 84% specificity in cross-validation and 80%/75% in testing. Most expanded thyroid clonotypes (frequency above 0.001) were also detected in blood, a finding suggesting that blood repertoires may reflect thyroid immune responses. In validation, the model predicted progression to ophthalmopathy a median of about 5.9 months before onset, with roughly 68% sensitivity and around 76% specificity.

Stable Graves' hyperthyroidism was defined as no progression to ophthalmopathy during 18 months of follow-up. The hyperthyroidism patients were between 18 and 65 years old and newly diagnosed, with a disease duration of less than 2 months. Patients with uncontrolled infections, other autoimmune diseases, pregnancy or lactation were excluded. Diagnoses were based on clinical symptoms, serum thyroxine and TRAb, thyroid ultrasound and orbital computed tomography. PBMCs were separated from 10 ml of fresh peripheral blood using Ficoll-Paque density gradient centrifugation. Total RNA was extracted with Trizol reagent, and quality was checked on an Agilent 2100 Bioanalyzer.

Sequencing used blood. The chain employs TRBV5-1 and TRBJ1-1; a weak D assignment points to TRBD1 (5 bases agree). The sequence was collected from a man between 18 and 29 years old with Graves' hyperthyroidism. The CDR3 region reads CASSLGGAWTEAFF. In nucleotide form, the sequence is TGCGCCAGCAGCTTGGGCGGGGCCTGGACTGAAGCTTTCTTT.